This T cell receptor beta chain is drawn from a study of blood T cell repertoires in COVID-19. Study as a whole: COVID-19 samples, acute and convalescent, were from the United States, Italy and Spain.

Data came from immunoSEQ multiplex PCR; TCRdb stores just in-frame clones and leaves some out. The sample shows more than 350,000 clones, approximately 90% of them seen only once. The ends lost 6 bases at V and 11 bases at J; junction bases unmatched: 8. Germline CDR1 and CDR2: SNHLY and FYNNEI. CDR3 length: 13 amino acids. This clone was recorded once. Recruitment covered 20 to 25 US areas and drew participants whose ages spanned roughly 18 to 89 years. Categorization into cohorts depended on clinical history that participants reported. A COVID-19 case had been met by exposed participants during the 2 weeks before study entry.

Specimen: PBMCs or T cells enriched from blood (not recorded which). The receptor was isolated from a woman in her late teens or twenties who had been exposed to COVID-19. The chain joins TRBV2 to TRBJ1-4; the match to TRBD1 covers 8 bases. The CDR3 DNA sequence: TGTGCCAGCAGGGAGACAGGGGCCGGCAAACTGTTTTTT. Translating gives CASRETGAGKLFF. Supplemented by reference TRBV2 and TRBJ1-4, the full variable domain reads EPEVTQTPSHQVTQMGQEVILRCVPISNHLYFYWYRQILGQKVEFLVSFYNNEISEKSEIFDDQFSVERPDGSNFTLKIRSTKLEDSAMYFCASRETGAGKLFFGSGTQLSVL.